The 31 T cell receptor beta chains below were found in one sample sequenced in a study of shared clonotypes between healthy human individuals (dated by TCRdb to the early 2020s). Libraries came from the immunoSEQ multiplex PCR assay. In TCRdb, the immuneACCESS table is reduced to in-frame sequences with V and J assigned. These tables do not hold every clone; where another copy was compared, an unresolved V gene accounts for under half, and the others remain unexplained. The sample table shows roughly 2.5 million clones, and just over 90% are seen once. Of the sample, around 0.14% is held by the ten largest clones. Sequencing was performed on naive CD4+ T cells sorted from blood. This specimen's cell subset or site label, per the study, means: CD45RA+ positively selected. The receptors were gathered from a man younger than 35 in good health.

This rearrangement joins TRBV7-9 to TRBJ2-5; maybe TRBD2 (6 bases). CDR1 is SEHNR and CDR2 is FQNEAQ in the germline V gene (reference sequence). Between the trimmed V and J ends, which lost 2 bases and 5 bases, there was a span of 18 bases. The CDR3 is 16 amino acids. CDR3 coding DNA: TGTGCCAGCAGCTTAATTCTAACGGGAGAGTCGGAGACCCAGTACTTC. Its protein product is CASSLILTGESETQYF.

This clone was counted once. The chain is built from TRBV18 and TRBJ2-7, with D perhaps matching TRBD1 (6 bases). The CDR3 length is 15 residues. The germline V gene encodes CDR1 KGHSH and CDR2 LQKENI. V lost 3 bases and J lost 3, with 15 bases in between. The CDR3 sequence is CASSPSAGVVYEQYF. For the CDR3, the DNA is TGTGCCAGCTCACCGTCGGCAGGGGTAGTCTACGAGCAGTACTTC.

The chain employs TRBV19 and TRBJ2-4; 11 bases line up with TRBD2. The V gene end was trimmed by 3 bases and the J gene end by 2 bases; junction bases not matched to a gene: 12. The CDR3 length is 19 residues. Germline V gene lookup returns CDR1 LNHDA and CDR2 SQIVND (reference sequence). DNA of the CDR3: TGTGCCAGTAGTATGGTGGAGAAAACTAGCGGGAGCCCCAAAAACATTCAGTACTTC. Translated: CASSMVEKTSGSPKNIQYF.

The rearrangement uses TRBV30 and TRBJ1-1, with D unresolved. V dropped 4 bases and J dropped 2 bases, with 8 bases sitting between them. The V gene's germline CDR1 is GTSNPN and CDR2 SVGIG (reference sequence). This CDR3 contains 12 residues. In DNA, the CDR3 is TGTGCCTGGATTCTATCCAACACTGAAGCTTTCTTT. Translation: CAWILSNTEAFF.

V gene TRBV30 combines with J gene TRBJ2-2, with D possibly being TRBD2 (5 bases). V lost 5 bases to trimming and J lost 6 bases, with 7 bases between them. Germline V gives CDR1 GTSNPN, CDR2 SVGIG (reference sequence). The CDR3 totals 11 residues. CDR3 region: CAWRRAGELFF. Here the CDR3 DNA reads TGTGCCTGGCGGCGGGCCGGGGAGCTGTTTTTT.

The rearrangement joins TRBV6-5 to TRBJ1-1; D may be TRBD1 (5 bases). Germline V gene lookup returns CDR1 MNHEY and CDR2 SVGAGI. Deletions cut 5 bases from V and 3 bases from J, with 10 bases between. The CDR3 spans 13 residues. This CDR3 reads CASSRGKDTEAFF. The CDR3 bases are TGTGCCAGCAGTCGGGGCAAGGACACTGAAGCTTTCTTT.

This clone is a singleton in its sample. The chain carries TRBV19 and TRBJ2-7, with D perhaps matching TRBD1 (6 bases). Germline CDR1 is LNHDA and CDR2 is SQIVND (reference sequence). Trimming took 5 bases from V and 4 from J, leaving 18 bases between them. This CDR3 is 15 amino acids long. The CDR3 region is CASSAQGLIGYEQYF. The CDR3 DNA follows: TGTGCCAGTAGTGCACAGGGTTTAATCGGTTACGAGCAGTACTTC.

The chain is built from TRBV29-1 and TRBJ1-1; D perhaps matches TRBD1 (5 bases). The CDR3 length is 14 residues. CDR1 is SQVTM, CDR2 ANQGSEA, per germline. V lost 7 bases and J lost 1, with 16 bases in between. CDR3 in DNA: TGCAGCGCGACCCGGGGGTACGGGAACACTGAAGCTTTCTTT. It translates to CSATRGYGNTEAFF.

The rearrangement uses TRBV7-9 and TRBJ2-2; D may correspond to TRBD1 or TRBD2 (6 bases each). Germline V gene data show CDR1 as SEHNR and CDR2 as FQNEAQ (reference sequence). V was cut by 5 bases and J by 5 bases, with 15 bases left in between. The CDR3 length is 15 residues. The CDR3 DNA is TGTGCCAGCAGCCTAAAGGGGGGACGGACCGGGGAGCTGTTTTTT. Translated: CASSLKGGRTGELFF.

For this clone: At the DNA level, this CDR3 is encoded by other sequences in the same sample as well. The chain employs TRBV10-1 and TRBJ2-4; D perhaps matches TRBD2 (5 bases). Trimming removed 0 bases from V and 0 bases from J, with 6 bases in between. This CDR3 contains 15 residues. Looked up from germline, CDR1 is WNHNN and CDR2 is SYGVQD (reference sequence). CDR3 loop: CASSESGLAKNIQYF. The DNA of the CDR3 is TGCGCCAGCAGTGAGTCTGGACTAGCCAAAAACATTCAGTACTTC.

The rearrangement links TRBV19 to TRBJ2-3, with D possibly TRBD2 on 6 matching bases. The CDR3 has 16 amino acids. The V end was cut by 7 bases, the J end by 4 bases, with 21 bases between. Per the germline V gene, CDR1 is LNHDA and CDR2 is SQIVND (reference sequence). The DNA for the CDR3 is TGTGCCAGTATGGGGCGGGAACGGGGGTTTCCAGATACGCAGTATTTT. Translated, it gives CASMGRERGFPDTQYF.

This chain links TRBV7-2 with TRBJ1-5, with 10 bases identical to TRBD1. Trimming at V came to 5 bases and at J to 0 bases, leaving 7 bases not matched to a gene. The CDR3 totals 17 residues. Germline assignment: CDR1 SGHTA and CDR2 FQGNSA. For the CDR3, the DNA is TGTGCCAGCAGCAGCAGGACAGGGGGGTATAGCAATCAGCCCCAGCATTTT. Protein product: CASSSRTGGYSNQPQHF. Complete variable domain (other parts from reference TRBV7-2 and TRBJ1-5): GAGVSQSPSNKVTEKGKDVELRCDPISGHTALYWYRQSLGQGLEFLIYFQGNSAPDKSGLPSDRFSAERTGGSVSTLTIQRTQQEDSAVYLCASSSRTGGYSNQPQHFGDGTRLSIL.

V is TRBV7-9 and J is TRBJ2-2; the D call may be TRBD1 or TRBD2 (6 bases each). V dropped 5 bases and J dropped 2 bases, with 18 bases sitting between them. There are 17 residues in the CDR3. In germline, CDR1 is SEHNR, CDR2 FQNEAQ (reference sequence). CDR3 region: CASSKSAGQYNTGELFF. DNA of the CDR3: TGTGCCAGCAGCAAGTCGGCGGGACAATACAACACCGGGGAGCTGTTTTTT. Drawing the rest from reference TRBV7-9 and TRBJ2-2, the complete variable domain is DTGVSQNPRHKITKRGQNVTFRCDPISEHNRLYWYRQTLGQGPEFLTYFQNEAQLEKSRLLSDRFSAERPKGSFSTLEIQRTEQGDSAMYLCASSKSAGQYNTGELFFGEGSRLTVL.

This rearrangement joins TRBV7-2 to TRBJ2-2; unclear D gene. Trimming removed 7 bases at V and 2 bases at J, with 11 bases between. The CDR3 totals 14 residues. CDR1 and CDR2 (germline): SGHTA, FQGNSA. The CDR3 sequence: CASNHVRNTGELFF. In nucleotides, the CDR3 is TGTGCCAGCAATCATGTCCGAAACACCGGGGAGCTGTTTTTT. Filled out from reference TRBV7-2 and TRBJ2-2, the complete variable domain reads GAGVSQSPSNKVTEKGKDVELRCDPISGHTALYWYRQSLGQGLEFLIYFQGNSAPDKSGLPSDRFSAERTGGSVSTLTIQRTQQEDSAVYLCASNHVRNTGELFFGEGSRLTVL.

CDR3 nucleotide sequence: TGTGCCAGCAGCTTGGTAGCGGGGGGCAGGGATGAAAAACTGTTTTTT. Its protein product is CASSLVAGGRDEKLFF. V and J are TRBV5-4 and TRBJ1-4, with D possibly matching TRBD1 (6 bases). This CDR3 contains 16 residues. Deletions cut 0 bases from V and 6 bases from J, with 15 bases between. Germline V lookup: CDR1 SGHNT, CDR2 YYREEE (reference sequence).

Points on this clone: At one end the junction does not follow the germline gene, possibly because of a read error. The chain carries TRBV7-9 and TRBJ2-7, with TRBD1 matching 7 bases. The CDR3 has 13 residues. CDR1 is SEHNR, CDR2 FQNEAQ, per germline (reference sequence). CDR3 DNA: TGTGCCGGCAGCTGGGACAGCTCCTACGAGCAGTACTTC. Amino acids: CAGSWDSSYEQYF.

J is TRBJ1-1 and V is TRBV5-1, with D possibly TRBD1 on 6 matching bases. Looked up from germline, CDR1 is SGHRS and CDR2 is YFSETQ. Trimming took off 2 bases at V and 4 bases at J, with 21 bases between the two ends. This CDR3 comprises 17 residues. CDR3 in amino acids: CASSFGTGSRAITEAFF. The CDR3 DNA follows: TGCGCCAGCAGCTTCGGCACAGGGTCGAGGGCAATCACTGAAGCTTTCTTT.

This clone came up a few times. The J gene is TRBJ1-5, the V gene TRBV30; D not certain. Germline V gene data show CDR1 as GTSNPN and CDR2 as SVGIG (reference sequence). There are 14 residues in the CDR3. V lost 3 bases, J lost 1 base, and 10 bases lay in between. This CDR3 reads CAWSGGRSNQPQHF. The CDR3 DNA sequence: TGTGCCTGGAGCGGCGGCAGGAGCAATCAGCCCCAGCATTTT. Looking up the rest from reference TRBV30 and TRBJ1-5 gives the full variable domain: SQTIHQWPATLVQPVGSPLSLECTVEGTSNPNLYWYRQAAGRGLQLLFYSVGIGQISSEVPQNLSASRPQDRQFILSSKKLLLSDSGFYLCAWSGGRSNQPQHFGDGTRLSIL.

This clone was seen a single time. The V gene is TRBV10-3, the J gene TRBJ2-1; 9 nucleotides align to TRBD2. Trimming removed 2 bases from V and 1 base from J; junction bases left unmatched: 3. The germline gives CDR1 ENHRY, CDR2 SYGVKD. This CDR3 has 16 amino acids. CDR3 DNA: TGTGCCATCAGTGAGGCGGGGGGGAGGTCCTACAATGAGCAGTTCTTC. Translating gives CAISEAGGRSYNEQFF.

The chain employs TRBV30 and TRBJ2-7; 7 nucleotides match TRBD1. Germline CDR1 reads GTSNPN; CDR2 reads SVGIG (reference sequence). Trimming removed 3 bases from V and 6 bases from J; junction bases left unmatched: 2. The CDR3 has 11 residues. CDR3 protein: CAWRGQSEQYF. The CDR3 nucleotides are TGTGCCTGGAGGGGACAGAGCGAGCAGTACTTC.

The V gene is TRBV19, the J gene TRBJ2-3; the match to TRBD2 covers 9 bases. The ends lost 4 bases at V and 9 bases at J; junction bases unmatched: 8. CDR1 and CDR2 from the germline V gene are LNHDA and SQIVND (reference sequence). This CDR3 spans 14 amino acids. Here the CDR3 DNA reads TGTGCCAGTAGTAGCGGACTAGCGACACGGACGCAGTATTTT. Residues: CASSSGLATRTQYF.

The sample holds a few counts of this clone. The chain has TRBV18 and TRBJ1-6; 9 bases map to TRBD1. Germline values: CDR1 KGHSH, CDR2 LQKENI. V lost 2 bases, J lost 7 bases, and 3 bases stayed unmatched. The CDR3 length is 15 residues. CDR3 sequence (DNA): TGTGCCAGCTCACCAAGAGACAGGGGGAATTCACCCCTCCACTTT. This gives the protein CASSPRDRGNSPLHF.

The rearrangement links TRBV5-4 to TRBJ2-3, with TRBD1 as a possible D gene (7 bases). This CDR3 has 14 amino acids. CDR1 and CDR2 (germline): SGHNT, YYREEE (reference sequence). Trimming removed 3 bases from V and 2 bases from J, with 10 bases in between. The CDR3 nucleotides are TGTGCCAGCAGCTCAGGGGGGCTCACAGATACGCAGTATTTT. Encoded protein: CASSSGGLTDTQYF.

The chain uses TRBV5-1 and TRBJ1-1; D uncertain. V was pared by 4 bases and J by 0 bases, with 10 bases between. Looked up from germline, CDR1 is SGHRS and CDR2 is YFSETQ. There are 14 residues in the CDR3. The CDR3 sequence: CASSMDGLNTEAFF. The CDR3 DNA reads TGCGCCAGCAGCATGGACGGGCTGAACACTGAAGCTTTCTTT.

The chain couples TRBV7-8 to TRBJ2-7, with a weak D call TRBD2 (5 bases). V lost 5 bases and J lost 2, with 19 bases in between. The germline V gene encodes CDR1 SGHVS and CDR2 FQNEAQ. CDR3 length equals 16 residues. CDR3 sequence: CASSRREGGLTYEQYF. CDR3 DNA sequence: TGTGCCAGCAGCCGACGGGAAGGCGGGCTTACCTACGAGCAGTACTTC.

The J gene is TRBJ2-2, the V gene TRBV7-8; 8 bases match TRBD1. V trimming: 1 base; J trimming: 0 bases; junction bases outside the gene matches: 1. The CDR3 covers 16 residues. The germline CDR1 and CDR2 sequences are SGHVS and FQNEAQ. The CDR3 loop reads CASSLGQGPNTGELFF. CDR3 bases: TGTGCCAGCAGCTTAGGACAGGGGCCGAACACCGGGGAGCTGTTTTTT.

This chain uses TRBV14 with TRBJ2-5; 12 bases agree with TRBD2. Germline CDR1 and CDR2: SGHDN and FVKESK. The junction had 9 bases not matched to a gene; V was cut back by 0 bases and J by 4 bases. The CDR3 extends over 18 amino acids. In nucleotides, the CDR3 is TGTGCCAGCAGCCAAGAGCGACTAGCGGGGGCGCCAGGAGAGACCCAGTACTTC. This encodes CASSQERLAGAPGETQYF.

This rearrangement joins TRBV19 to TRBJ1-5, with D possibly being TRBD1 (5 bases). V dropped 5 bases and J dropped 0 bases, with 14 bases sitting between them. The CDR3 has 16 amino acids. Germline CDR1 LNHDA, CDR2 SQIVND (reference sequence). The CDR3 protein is CASSPYSDSSNQPQHF. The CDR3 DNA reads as TGTGCCAGTAGTCCCTACTCCGACAGTAGCAATCAGCCCCAGCATTTT.

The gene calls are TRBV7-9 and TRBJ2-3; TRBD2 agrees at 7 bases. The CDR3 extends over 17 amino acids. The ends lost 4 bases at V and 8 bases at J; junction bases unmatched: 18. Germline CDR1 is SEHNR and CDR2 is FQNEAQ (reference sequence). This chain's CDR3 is CASSSLSRTSWEGTQYF. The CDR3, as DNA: TGTGCCAGCAGCTCCTTAAGTCGGACATCGTGGGAGGGTACGCAGTATTTT.

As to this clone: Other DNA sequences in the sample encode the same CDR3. The CDR3 DNA is TGTGCCAGCAGCCCCGACAGGGGGAACACTGAAGCTTTCTTT. Translated, it gives CASSPDRGNTEAFF. The chain carries TRBV5-4 and TRBJ1-1; 8 bases fit TRBD1. This CDR3 contains 14 residues. V shed 4 bases, J shed 1 base, and the junction held 3 bases outside the gene matches. Germline CDR1 is SGHNT and CDR2 is YYREEE (reference sequence).

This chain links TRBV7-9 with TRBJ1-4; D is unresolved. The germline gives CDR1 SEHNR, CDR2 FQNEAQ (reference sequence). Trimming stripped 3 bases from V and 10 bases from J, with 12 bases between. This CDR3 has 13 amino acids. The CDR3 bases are TGTGCCAGCAGCTTGAACGGGCTGGGAAAACTGTTTTTT. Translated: CASSLNGLGKLFF.